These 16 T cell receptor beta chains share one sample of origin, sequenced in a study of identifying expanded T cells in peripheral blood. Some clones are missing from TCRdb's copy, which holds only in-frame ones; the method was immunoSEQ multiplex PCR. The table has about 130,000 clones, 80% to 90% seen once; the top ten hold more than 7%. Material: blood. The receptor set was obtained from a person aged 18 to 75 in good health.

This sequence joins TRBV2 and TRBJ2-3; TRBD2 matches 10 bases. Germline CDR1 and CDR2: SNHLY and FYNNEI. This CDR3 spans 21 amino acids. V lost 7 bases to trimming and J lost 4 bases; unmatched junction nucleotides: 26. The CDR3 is CASIEPATGTSDLGGADTQYF. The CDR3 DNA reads TGTGCCAGCATCGAACCCGCCACCGGGACTAGCGATTTAGGTGGGGCAGATACGCAGTATTTT.

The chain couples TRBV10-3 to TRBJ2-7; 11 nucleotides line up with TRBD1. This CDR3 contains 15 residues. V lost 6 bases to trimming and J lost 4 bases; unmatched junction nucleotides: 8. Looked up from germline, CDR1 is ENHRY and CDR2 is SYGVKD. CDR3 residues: CAIRAGTGGPYEQYF. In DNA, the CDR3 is TGTGCCATCAGGGCCGGGACAGGGGGTCCTTACGAGCAGTACTTC.

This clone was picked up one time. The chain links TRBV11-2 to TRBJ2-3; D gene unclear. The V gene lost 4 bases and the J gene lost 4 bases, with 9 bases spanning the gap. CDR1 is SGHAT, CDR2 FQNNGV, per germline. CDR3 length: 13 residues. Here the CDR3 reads CASSSSPADTQYF. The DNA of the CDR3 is TGTGCCAGCAGCTCTTCCCCCGCAGATACGCAGTATTTT.

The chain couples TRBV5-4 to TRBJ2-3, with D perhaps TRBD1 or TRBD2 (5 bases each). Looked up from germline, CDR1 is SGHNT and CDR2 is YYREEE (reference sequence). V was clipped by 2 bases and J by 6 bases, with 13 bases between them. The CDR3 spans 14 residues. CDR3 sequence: CASSLRDEVDTQYF. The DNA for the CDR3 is TGTGCCAGCAGCTTACGGGACGAGGTTGATACGCAGTATTTT.

The CDR3 protein is CASSYDRGLQETQYF. CDR3 sequence (DNA): TGTGCCAGCAGCTACGACAGGGGGTTACAAGAGACCCAGTACTTC. The chain carries TRBV5-4 and TRBJ2-5; 9 nucleotides align to TRBD1. There are 15 residues in the CDR3. V was clipped by 3 bases and J by 2 bases; unmatched bases: 5. Germline V CDR1 and CDR2: SGHNT, YYREEE (reference sequence).

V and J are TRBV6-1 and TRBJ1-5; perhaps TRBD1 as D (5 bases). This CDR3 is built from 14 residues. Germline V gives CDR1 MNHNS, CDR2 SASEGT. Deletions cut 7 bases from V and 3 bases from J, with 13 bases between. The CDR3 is CASTQGEFNQPQHF. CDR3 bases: TGTGCCAGCACCCAAGGGGAGTTCAATCAGCCCCAGCATTTT.

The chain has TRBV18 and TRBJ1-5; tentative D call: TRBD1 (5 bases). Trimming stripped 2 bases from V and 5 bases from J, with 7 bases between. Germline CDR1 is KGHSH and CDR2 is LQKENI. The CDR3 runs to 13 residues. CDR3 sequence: CASSPGADQPQHF. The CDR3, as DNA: TGTGCCAGCTCACCAGGGGCCGATCAGCCCCAGCATTTT.

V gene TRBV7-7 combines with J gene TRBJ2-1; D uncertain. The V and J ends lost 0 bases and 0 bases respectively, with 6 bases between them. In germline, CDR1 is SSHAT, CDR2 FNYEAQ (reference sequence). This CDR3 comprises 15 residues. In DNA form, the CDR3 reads TGTGCCAGCAGCTTAGCGCCGAACTCCTACAATGAGCAGTTCTTC. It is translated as CASSLAPNSYNEQFF.

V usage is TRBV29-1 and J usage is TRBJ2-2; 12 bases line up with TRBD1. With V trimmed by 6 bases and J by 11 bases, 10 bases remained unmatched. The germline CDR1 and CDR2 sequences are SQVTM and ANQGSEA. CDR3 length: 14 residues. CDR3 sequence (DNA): TGCAGCGTGGATCCGGGGACAGGGGGCCGTGAGCTGTTTTTT. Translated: CSVDPGTGGRELFF.

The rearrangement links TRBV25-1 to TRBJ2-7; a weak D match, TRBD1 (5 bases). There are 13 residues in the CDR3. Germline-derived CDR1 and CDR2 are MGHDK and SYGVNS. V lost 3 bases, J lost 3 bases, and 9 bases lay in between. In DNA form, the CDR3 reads TGTGCCAGCAGTGATTCAGGGTTCTACGAGCAGTACTTC. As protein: CASSDSGFYEQYF.

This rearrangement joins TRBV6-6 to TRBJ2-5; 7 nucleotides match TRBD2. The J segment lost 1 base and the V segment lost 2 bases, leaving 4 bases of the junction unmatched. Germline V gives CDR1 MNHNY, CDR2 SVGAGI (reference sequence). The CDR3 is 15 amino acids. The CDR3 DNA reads TGTGCCAGCAGTTACGTGACGGGGGGCCAAGAGACCCAGTACTTC. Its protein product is CASSYVTGGQETQYF.

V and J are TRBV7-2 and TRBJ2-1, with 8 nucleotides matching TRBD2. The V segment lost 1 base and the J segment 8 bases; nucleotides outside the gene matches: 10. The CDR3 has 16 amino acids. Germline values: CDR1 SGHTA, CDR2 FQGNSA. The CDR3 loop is CASSLGGTRNSDEQFF. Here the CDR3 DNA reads TGTGCCAGCAGCTTAGGTGGGACTAGGAATAGCGATGAGCAGTTCTTC.

The CDR3 loop is CASSFVLGTGELFF. The CDR3 DNA reads TGTGCCAGCAGCTTCGTCTTAGGCACCGGGGAGCTGTTTTTT. V and J are TRBV11-2 and TRBJ2-2, with D uncertain. The germline gives CDR1 SGHAT, CDR2 FQNNGV. CDR3 length: 14 amino acids. V lost 3 bases and J 4 bases, leaving 9 bases between the germline ends.

Here the CDR3 reads CASSYGGVTNEKLFF. CDR3 nucleotide sequence: TGTGCCAGCAGTTACGGTGGAGTAACTAATGAAAAACTGTTTTTT. The chain uses TRBV6-5 and TRBJ1-4; D remains unclear. Trimming took 2 bases from V and 1 from J, leaving 8 bases between them. The CDR3 loop spans 15 amino acids. The germline CDR1 and CDR2 sequences are MNHEY and SVGAGI.

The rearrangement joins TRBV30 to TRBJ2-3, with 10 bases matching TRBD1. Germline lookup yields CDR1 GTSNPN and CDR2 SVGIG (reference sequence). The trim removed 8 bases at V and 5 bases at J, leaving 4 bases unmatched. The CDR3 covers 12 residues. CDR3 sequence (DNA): TGTGCCCACCGGACAGGGGGAGATACGCAGTATTTT. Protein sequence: CAHRTGGDTQYF.

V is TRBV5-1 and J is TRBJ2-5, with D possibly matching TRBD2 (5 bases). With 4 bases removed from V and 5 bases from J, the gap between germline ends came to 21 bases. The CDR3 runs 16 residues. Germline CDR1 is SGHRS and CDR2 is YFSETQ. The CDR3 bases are TGCGCCAGCAGCCCTGACCTTCTAGCCTTGGGGGAGACCCAGTACTTC. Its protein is CASSPDLLALGETQYF.